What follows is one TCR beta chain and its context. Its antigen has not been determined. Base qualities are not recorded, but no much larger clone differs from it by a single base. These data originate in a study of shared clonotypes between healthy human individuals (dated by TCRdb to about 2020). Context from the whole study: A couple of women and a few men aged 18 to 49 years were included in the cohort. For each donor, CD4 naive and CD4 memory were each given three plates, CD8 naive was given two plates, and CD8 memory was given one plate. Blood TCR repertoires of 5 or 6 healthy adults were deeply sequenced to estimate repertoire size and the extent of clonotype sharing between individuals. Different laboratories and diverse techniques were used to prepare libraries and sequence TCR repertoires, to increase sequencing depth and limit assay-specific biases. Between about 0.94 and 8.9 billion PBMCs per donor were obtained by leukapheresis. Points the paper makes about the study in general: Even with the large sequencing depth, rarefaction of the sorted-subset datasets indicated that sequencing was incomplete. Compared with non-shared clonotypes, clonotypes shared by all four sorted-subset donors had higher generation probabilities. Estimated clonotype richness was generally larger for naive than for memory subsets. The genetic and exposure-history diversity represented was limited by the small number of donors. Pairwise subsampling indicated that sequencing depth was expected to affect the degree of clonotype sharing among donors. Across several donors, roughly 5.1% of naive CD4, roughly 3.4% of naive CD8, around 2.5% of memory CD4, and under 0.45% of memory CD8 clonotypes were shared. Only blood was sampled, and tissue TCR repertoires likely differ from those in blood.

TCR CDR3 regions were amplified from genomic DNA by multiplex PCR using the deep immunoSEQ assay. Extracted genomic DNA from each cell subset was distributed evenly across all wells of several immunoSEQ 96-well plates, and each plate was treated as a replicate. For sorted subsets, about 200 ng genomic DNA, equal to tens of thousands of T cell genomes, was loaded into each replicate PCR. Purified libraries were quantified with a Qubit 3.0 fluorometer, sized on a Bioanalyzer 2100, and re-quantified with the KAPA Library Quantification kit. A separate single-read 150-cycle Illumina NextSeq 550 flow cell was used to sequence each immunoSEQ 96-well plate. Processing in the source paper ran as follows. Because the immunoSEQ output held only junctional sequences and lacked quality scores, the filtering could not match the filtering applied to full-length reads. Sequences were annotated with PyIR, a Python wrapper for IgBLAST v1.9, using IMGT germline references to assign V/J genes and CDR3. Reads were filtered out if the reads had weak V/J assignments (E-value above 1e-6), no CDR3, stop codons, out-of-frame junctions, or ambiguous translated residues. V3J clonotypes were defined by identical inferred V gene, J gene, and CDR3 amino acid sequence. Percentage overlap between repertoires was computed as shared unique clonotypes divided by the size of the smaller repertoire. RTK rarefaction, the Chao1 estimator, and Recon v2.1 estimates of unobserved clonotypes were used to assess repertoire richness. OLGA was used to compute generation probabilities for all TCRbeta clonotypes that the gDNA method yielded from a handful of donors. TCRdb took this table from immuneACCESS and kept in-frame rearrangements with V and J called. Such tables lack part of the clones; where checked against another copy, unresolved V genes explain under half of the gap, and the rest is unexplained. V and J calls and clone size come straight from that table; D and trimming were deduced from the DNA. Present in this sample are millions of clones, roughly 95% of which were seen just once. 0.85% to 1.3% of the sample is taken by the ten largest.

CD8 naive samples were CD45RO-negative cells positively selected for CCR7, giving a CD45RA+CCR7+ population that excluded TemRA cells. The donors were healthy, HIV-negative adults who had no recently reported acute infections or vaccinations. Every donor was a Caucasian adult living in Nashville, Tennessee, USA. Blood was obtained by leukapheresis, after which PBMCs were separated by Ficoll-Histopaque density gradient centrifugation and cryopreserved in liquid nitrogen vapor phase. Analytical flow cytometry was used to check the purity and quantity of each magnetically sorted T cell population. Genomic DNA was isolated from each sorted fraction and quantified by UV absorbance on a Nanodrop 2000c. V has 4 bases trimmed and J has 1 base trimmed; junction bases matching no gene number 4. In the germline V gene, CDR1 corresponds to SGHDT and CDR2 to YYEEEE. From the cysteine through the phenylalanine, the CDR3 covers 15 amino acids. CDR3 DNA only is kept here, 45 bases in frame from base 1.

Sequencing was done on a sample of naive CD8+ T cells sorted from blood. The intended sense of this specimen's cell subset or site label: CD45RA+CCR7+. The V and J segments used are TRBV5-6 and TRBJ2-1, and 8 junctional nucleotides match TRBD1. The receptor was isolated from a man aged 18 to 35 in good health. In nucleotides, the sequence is TGTGCCAGCAGCCCGGACAGGGTATCCTACAATGAGCAGTTCTTC. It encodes CASSPDRVSYNEQFF.